These 15 T cell receptor beta chains were sequenced from one sample in a study of OX40 agonist ivuxolimab in advanced cancers. TCRdb's table, derived via immunoSEQ multiplex PCR, lists solely in-frame clones and lacks some. The sample includes 60,000 or so clones, around four fifths of them seen just once. The material was CD4+ or CD8+ T cells sorted from blood, obtained in a trial of the OX40 agonist ivuxolimab. These receptors were taken from an adult with an advanced solid tumor such as melanoma, head and neck, liver or kidney cancer.

This chain connects TRBV28 to TRBJ1-2; D is uncertain. This CDR3 spans 13 amino acids. V dropped 6 bases and J dropped 4 bases, with 12 bases sitting between them. Germline-derived CDR1 and CDR2 are MDHEN and SYDVKM. CDR3 loop: CASRTGQLYGYTF. CDR3 in DNA: TGTGCCAGCAGAACTGGGCAGCTCTATGGCTACACCTTC.

The chain couples TRBV4-2 to TRBJ1-1, with D uncertain. The CDR3 has 14 residues. The germline V gene encodes CDR1 LGHNA and CDR2 YNFKEQ. V shed 6 bases and J shed 1 base, with 12 bases lying between them. This CDR3 is CASSHSQTNTEAFF. The CDR3 DNA follows: TGTGCCAGCAGTCACTCTCAGACGAACACTGAAGCTTTCTTT.

V is TRBV9 and J is TRBJ2-2; D is ambiguous. Trimming pared 0 bases from V and 6 bases from J, leaving 12 bases between. CDR1 and CDR2 from the germline V gene are SGDLS and YYNGEE. The CDR3 loop spans 15 amino acids. The CDR3 DNA reads TGTGCCAGCAGCGTAGGCATCCAAGGACCCGGGGAGCTGTTTTTT. Its translation is CASSVGIQGPGELFF.

The CDR3 is CASSPGTNHEQYF. CDR3 in DNA: TGTGCCAGCAGCCCCGGGACGAACCACGAGCAGTACTTC. The chain combines TRBV11-3 with TRBJ2-7, with D tentatively TRBD1 or TRBD2 (5 bases each). The CDR3 is 13 amino acids. The ends were cut back, 5 bases at V and 5 bases at J, with 13 bases in the middle. The V gene's germline CDR1 is SGHNT and CDR2 YENEEA.

V usage is TRBV6-5 and J usage is TRBJ2-1; 14 nucleotides match TRBD2. J gave up 10 bases and V 5 bases, and 7 bases lay outside the gene matches. CDR3 length: 15 amino acids. Germline V gives CDR1 MNHEY, CDR2 SVGAGI. In DNA, the CDR3 is TGTGCCAGCAGTCAGGGACTAGCGGGAGTTCAGGAGCAGTTCTTC. Translating it yields CASSQGLAGVQEQFF.

This sequence joins TRBV4-2 and TRBJ2-7, with D perhaps TRBD1 (6 bases). CDR1 is LGHNA and CDR2 is YNFKEQ in the germline V gene. This CDR3 has 14 amino acids. Trimming took 5 bases from V and 0 from J, leaving 11 bases between them. The CDR3 protein is CASSLGAHSYEQYF. CDR3 DNA: TGTGCCAGCAGCTTGGGGGCCCACTCCTACGAGCAGTACTTC.

The V gene is TRBV4-2, the J gene TRBJ2-5; D possibly corresponds to TRBD1 (5 bases). The end of the DNA aligns better with TRBJ2-7, so the J call may be wrong. Germline CDR1 reads LGHNA; CDR2 reads YNFKEQ. This CDR3 has 15 residues. The CDR3 coding sequence is TGTGCCAGCAGCCAAGACCCTGACAGTCCCTACGAGCAGTACTTC. This gives the protein CASSQDPDSPYEQYF.

CDR3 loop: CALTVSGLNEQFF. The CDR3 DNA is TGTGCCTTGACGGTCTCGGGTTTAAATGAGCAGTTCTTC. J is TRBJ2-1 and V is TRBV7-2, with unresolved D. The CDR3 covers 13 residues. Germline loops: CDR1 SGHTA, CDR2 FQGNSA. V was clipped by 11 bases and J by 7 bases, with 18 bases between them.

This clone was found a few times. V and J are TRBV9 and TRBJ2-5, with 7 bases aligning to TRBD1. Unmatched junction bases numbered 9, after V lost 6 bases and J lost 1 base. CDR1 and CDR2 (germline): SGDLS, YYNGEE. This CDR3 spans 15 amino acids. DNA for the CDR3: TGTGCCAGCACCACTTTCGGGACAGCCCAAGAGACCCAGTACTTC. The encoded protein is CASTTFGTAQETQYF.

The chain is built from TRBV5-4 and TRBJ2-2; D is unclear. V was clipped by 4 bases and J by 1 base, with 11 bases between them. The CDR3 sequence is 15 residues long. The germline V gene encodes CDR1 SGHNT and CDR2 YYREEE (reference sequence). The CDR3 spells CASSQDVLNTGELFF. CDR3 nucleotides: TGTGCCAGCAGCCAAGATGTTTTGAACACCGGGGAGCTGTTTTTT.

The rearrangement links TRBV28 to TRBJ2-7; TRBD1 might be the D (5 bases). This CDR3 is built from 13 residues. V was pared by 7 bases and J by 2 bases, with 12 bases between. Germline assignment: CDR1 MDHEN and CDR2 SYDVKM. The CDR3 reads CASMKPGTYEQYF. DNA for the CDR3: TGTGCCAGCATGAAGCCAGGGACCTACGAGCAGTACTTC.

The V call is TRBV30, the J call TRBJ2-7; the D gene is possibly TRBD2 (5 bases). This CDR3 contains 18 residues. Per germline, CDR1 GTSNPN and CDR2 SVGIG (reference sequence). Trimming stripped 0 bases from V and 4 bases from J, with 25 bases between. The CDR3 loop reads CAWSVSSRASGRNYEQYF. CDR3 bases: TGTGCCTGGAGTGTAAGCTCGCGAGCGAGCGGAAGAAATTACGAGCAGTACTTC.

The chain joins TRBV7-4 to TRBJ1-1; possibly TRBD1 for D (6 bases). V dropped 4 bases and J dropped 1 base, with 19 bases sitting between them. This CDR3 region has 17 residues. Germline CDR1 reads SGHVT; CDR2 reads SQSDAQ. The CDR3 is CASSSHTTGPGNTEAFF. The CDR3 coding sequence is TGTGCCAGCAGCTCACACACTACAGGGCCGGGGAACACTGAAGCTTTCTTT.

This clone has a handful of counts. The rearrangement uses TRBV7-3 and TRBJ2-5, with 9 bases that match TRBD2. V lost 0 bases and J lost 1; bases outside the gene matches: 0. CDR3 size: 15 residues. Germline CDR1 is SGHTA and CDR2 is FQGTGA. CDR3 DNA sequence: TGTGCCAGCAGCTTAACTAGCGGGAGCCAAGAGACCCAGTACTTC. Its translation: CASSLTSGSQETQYF.

The genes are TRBV18 and TRBJ2-7; 7 bases match TRBD1. The V gene's germline CDR1 is KGHSH and CDR2 LQKENI. The CDR3 spans 14 residues. V lost 2 bases and J lost 3; bases outside the gene matches: 4. CDR3 sequence reads: CASSPWDRDYEQYF. CDR3 DNA: TGTGCCAGCTCACCATGGGACAGAGACTACGAGCAGTACTTC.